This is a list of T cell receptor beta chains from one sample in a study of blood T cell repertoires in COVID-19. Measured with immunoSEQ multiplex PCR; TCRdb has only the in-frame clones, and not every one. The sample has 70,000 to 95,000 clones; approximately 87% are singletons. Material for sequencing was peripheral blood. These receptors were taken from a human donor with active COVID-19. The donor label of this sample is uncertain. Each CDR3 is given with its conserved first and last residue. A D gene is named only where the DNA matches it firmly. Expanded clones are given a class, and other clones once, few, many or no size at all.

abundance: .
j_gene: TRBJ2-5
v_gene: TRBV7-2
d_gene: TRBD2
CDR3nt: TGTGCCAGCAGCTTAGAGGTTCTAGCGGGGGCCGGTGAGACCCAGTACTTC
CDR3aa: CASSLEVLAGAGETQYF

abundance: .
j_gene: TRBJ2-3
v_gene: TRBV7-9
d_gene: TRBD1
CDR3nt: TGTGCCAGCAGCTGGGGACAGGGGGATTCGGATACGCAGTATTTT
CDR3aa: CASSWGQGDSDTQYF

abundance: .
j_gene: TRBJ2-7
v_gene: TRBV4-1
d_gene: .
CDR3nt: TGCGCCAGCAGCCAAGTCACGCCACCGAGCTCCTACGAGCAGTACTTC
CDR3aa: CASSQVTPPSSYEQYF

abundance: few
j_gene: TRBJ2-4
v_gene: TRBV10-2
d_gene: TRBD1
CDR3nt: TGCGCCAGCAGTGCCCGGGACAGGGGACAGTACTTC
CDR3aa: CASSARDRGQYF

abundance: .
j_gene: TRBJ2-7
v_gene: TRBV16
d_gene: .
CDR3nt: TGTGCCAGCAGCCAGTCAGCTAGAACCTACGAGCAGTACTTC
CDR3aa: CASSQSARTYEQYF

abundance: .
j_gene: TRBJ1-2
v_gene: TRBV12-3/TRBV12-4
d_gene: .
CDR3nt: TGTGCCAGCAGGGGCACCTCACTCCATGGCTACACCTTC
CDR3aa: CASRGTSLHGYTF

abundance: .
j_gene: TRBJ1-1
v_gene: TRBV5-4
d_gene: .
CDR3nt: TGTGCCAGCAGGGCTGAGAACACTGAAGCTTTCTTT
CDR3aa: CASRAENTEAFF

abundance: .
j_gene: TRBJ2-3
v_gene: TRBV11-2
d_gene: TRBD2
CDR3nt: TGTGCCAGCAGCTCAGGGACTAGCGGGCCCAGCACAGATACGCAGTATTTT
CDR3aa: CASSSGTSGPSTDTQYF

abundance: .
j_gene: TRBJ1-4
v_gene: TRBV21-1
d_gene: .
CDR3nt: TGTGCCAGCAGCAATGGACAGGGCCGGTTGAATGAAAAACTGTTTTTT
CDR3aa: CASSNGQGRLNEKLFF

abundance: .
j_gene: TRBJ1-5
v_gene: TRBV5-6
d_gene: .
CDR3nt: TGTGCCAGCAGCTTGGGAGGGATTGGGTATCAGCCCCAGCATTTT
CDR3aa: CASSLGGIGYQPQHF

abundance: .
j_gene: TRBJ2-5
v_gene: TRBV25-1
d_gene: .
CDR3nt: TGTGCCAGCAGTGAATTCGTCGGAGTAGGTGAGACCCAGTACTTC
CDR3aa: CASSEFVGVGETQYF

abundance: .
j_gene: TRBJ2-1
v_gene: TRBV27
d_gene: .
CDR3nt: TGTGCCAGCAGTTTTTATCAGGGAAGCGCGTCTGGGAATGAGCAGTTCTTC
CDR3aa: CASSFYQGSASGNEQFF

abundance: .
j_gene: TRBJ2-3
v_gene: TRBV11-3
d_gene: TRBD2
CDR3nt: TGTGCCAGCAGCTTCGGGGGGGTGGCGGATACGCAGTATTTT
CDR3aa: CASSFGGVADTQYF

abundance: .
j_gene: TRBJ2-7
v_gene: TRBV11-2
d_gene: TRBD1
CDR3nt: TGTGCCAGCAGCTTAGTCTGGGACAGAGACTACGAGCAGTACTTC
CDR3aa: CASSLVWDRDYEQYF

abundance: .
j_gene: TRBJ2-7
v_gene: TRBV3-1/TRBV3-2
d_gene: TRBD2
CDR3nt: TGTGCCAGCAGCCGGCGGGCCGGATTGCGGGGGGGCTCCTACGAGCAGTACTTC
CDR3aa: CASSRRAGLRGGSYEQYF

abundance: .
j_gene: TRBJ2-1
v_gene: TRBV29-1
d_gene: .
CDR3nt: TGCAGCGTACCAACACAGGGTCACTCCTACAATGAGCAGTTCTTC
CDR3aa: CSVPTQGHSYNEQFF

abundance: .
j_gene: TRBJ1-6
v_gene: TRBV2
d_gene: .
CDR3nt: TGTGCCAGCAGGGCACAGGGTTATTCACCCCTCCACTTT
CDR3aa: CASRAQGYSPLHF

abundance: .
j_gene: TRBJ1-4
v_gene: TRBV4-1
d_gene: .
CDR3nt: TGCGCCAGCAGCCGCTCCCCGGGAAGATCAACTAATGAAAAACTGTTTTTT
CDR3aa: CASSRSPGRSTNEKLFF

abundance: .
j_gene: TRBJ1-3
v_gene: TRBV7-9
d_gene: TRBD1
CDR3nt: TGTGCCAGCAATCCTGGACAGGGGGCGGCTTGGGGCTCTGGAAACACCATATATTTT
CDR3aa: CASNPGQGAAWGSGNTIYF

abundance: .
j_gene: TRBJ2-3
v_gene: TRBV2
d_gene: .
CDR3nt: TGTGCCAGCAGCGGAGCAGGGGGGACGCAGTATTTT
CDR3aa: CASSGAGGTQYF

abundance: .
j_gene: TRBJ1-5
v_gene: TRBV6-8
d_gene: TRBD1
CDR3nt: TGTGCCAGCAGTTACTCGTGGTCCCGGACAGGGAATCAGCCCCAGCATTTT
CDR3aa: CASSYSWSRTGNQPQHF

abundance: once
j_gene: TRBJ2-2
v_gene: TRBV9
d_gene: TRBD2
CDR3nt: TGTGCCAGCAGCGTAGATCTGAGCGGGGGCCCCCGATCCGGGGAGCTGTTTTTT
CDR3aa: CASSVDLSGGPRSGELFF

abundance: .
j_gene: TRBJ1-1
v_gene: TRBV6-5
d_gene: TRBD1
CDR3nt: TGTGCCAGCAGACGCGGACAGGAAGCCACTGAAGCTTTCTTT
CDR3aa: CASRRGQEATEAFF

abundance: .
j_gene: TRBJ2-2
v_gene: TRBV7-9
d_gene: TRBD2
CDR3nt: TGTGCCAGCAGCTTAGATCGGGGGGAATACACCGGGGAGCTGTTTTTT
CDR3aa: CASSLDRGEYTGELFF

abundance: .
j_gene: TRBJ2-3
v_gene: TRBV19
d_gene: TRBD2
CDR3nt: TGTGCCAGTGGACTAGCTATCACAGATACGCAGTATTTT
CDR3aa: CASGLAITDTQYF

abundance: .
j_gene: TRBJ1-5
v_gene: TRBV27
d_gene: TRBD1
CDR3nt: TGTGCCAGCAGTTTATCCGGGACAGGGGGACCTCAGCCCCAGCATTTT
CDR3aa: CASSLSGTGGPQPQHF

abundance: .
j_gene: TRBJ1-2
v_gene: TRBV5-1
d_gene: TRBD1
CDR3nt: TGCGCCAGCAGCGCTGACAGGGTGGGTGGCTACACCTTC
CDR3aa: CASSADRVGGYTF

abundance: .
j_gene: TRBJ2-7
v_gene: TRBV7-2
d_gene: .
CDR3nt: TGTGCCAGCAGCTTAGCCTTAAAAGGACAGACGATTTCCTACGAGCAGTACTTC
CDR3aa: CASSLALKGQTISYEQYF

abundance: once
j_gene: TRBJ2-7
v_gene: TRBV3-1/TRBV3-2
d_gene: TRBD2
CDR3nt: TGTGCCAGCAGCCAAGTCCTGACTAGCGGCCCCTACGAGCAGTACTTC
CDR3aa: CASSQVLTSGPYEQYF

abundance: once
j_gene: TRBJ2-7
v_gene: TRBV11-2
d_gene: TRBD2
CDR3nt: TGTGCCAGCAGCTTAGATGCGCTTCCCCTTAGCGGGGGGGGAACCTACGAGCAGTACTTC
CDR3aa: CASSLDALPLSGGGTYEQYF

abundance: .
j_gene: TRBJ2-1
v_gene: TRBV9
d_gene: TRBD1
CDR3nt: TGTGCCAGCAGCGCCGACAGGGTCGTTGGTGAGCAGTTCTTC
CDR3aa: CASSADRVVGEQFF

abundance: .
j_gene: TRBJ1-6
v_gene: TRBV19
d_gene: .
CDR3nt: TGTGCCCCGTACCGGGCAGGGTTGATGGGTTCACCCCTCCACTTT
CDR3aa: CAPYRAGLMGSPLHF

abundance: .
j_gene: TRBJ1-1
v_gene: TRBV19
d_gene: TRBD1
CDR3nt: TGTGCCAGTAGTATAGCGCCAGGGGGAGGCACTGAAGCTTTCTTT
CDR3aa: CASSIAPGGGTEAFF

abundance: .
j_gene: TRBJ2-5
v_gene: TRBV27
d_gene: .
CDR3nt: TGTGCCAGCAGTAAAAGGACAAGAGAGACCCAGTACTTC
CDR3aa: CASSKRTRETQYF

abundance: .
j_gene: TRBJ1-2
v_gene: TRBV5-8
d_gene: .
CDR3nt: TGTGCCAGCAGCTTGGCGGGAATAAGCGTTGGCTACACCTTC
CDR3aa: CASSLAGISVGYTF

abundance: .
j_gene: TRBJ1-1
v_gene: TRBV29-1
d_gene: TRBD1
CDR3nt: TGCAGCGCCCGACAGGGCTCCACTGAAGCTTTCTTT
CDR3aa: CSARQGSTEAFF

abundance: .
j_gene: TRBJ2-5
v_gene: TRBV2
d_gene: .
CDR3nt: TGTGCCAGCAGTGAAGGCGGGGCTCGAGAGACCCAGTACTTC
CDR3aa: CASSEGGARETQYF

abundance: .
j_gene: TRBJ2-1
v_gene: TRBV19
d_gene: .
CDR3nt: TGTGCCAGTAGTATTAAGGGCGGGAATGAGCAGTTCTTC
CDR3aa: CASSIKGGNEQFF

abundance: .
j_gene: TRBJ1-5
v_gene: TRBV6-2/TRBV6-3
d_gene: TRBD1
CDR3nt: TGTGCCAGCAGCAGCCCAGGGGGCTATCAGCCCCAGCATTTT
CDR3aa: CASSSPGGYQPQHF

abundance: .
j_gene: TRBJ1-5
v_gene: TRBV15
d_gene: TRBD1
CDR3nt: TGTGCCACCAGCATGGACAGGGGGATAAATCAGCCCCAGCATTTT
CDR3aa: CATSMDRGINQPQHF